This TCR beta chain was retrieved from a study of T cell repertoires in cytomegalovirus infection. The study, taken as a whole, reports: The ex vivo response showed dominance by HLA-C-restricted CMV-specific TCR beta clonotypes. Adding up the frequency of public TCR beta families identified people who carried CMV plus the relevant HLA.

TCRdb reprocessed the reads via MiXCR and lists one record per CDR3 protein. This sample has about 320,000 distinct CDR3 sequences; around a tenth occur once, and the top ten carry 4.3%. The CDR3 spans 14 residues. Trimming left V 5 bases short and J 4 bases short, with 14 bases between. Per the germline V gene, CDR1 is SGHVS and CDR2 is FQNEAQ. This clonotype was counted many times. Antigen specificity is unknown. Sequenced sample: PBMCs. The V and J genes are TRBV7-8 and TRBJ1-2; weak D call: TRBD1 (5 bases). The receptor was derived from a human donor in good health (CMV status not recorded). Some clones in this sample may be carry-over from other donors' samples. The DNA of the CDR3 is TGTGCCAGCAGCCCACGGGACGGGCTCTATGGCTACACCTTC. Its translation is CASSPRDGLYGYTF. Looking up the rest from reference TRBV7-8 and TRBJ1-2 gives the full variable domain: GAGVSQSPRYKVAKRGQDVALRCDPISGHVSLFWYQQALGQGPEFLTYFQNEAQLDKSGLPSDRFFAERPEGSVSTLKIQRTQQEDSAVYLCASSPRDGLYGYTFGSGTRLTVV.